This T cell receptor beta chain was identified during a study of blood T cell repertoires in COVID-19. Study as a whole: There were acute and convalescent COVID-19 samples, and they came from the United States, Italy and Spain.

Sequencing was performed with immunoSEQ multiplex PCR; in TCRdb, only in-frame clones are kept and a portion is missing. The sample carries fewer than 120,000 clones, roughly four fifths recorded once. The sequence was obtained from a woman aged 55-69 years with acute or convalescent COVID-19. Specimen: peripheral blood.

The CDR3 region is CSVEPQGAAQGNTF. CDR3 coding DNA: TGCAGCGTTGAGCCTCAGGGGGCCGCCCAAGGAAACACCTTC. The chain joins TRBV29-1 to TRBJ1-2, with 8 bases identical to TRBD1. V was pared by 3 bases and J by 12 bases, with 15 bases of the junction left unmatched. Germline-derived CDR1 and CDR2 are SQVTM and ANQGSEA. CDR3 length equals 14 residues.